This is a list of T cell receptor beta chains from one sample in a study of regulatory T cells in long-lasting Graves disease. MiXCR, run by TCRdb on the multiplex PCR reads, gives a single entry per CDR3 protein. Of about 460,000 distinct CDR3 sequences listed, roughly 15% are singletons. The same data also went into a second study, on T cells in Graves' hyperthyroidism and ophthalmopathy.

The material was peripheral blood mononuclear cells (PBMCs), obtained at new diagnosis, from a patient treated with antithyroid drugs. The receptors were sampled from a woman between 50 and 59 years old with Graves disease. CDR3s include the opening cysteine and the closing phenylalanine or tryptophan. A D gene is named only where the DNA matches it firmly. A row's size may be missing; if present it is once, few, many or a size class.

>TRBV6-5|TRBJ2-1|-|TRBD2
CASSYSSLAGETGLYNEQFF
TGTGCCAGCAGTTACTCGTCACTAGCGGGAGAGACGGGGTTGTACAATGAGCAGTTCTTC
>TRBV20-1|TRBJ2-2|-|TRBD2
CSARRSGRATGELFF
TGCAGTGCTAGACGTAGCGGGAGGGCCACCGGGGAGCTGTTTTTT
>TRBV18|TRBJ2-5|-|TRBD2
CASSAGLAQQETQYF
TGTGCCAGCTCAGCAGGACTAGCGCAGCAAGAGACCCAGTACTTC
>TRBV6-1|TRBJ2-3|-|TRBD2
CASMGLAERTDTQYF
TGTGCCAGCATGGGACTAGCGGAACGCACAGATACGCAGTATTTT
>TRBV30|TRBJ2-2|-|TRBD1
CAWSVQGIGELFF
TGTGCCTGGAGTGTACAGGGGATCGGGGAGCTGTTTTTT
>TRBV12-5|TRBJ2-7|many|-
CASGLSAYEQYF
TGTGCTAGTGGTTTGTCCGCCTACGAGCAGTACTTC
>TRBV27|TRBJ2-7|few|-
CAPLIYEQYF
TGTGCCCCCCTTATCTACGAGCAGTACTTC
>TRBV6-1|TRBJ2-7|few|-
CASTNGRLAGEQYF
TGTGCCAGCACCAACGGGCGGCTCGCGGGGGAGCAGTACTTC
>TRBV7-2|TRBJ2-2|few|-
CASSLGELFF
TGTGCCAGCAGCTTAGGGGAGCTGTTTTTT
>TRBV12-3/TRBV12-4|TRBJ2-2|many|-
CASYGGGGGELFF
TGTGCCAGCTATGGGGGAGGGGGCGGGGAGCTGTTTTTT
>TRBV5-1|TRBJ2-1|many|TRBD2
CASSLAGTMRNNEQFF
TGCGCCAGCAGCTTGGCCGGGACTATGCGGAACAATGAGCAGTTCTTC
>TRBV18|TRBJ2-2|-|TRBD2
CASSPREFTGELFF
TGTGCCAGCTCACCGCGGGAGTTCACCGGGGAGCTGTTTTTT
>TRBV3-1|TRBJ2-5|many|TRBD1
CASSLRTGRETQYF
TGTGCCAGCAGCCTTCGGACAGGGAGAGAGACCCAGTACTTC
>TRBV10-3|TRBJ2-1|many|-
CAISLDPTFNEQFF
TGTGCCATCAGTTTAGATCCTACTTTCAATGAGCAGTTCTTC
>TRBV2|TRBJ1-5|many|-
CASTQVNGDQPQHF
TGTGCCAGCACCCAGGTTAATGGAGATCAGCCCCAGCATTTT
>TRBV5-1|TRBJ2-2|many|TRBD2
CASSPASGGAAGELFF
TGCGCCAGCAGCCCCGCTAGCGGGGGGGCTGCCGGGGAGCTGTTTTTT
>TRBV2|TRBJ2-7|-|TRBD2
CASYRRLAGDHEQYF
TGTGCCAGCTATAGAAGACTAGCGGGAGACCACGAGCAGTACTTC
>TRBV19|TRBJ1-4|-|TRBD1
CASSNRDSNEKLFF
TGTGCCAGTAGTAACCGGGACAGTAATGAAAAACTGTTTTTT
>TRBV6-5|TRBJ2-6|-|-
CASRYLTGANVLTF
TGTGCCAGCAGATACTTGACTGGGGCCAACGTCCTGACTTTC
>TRBV6-2/TRBV6-3|TRBJ1-1|many|TRBD1
CASSYGTGTATEAFF
TGTGCCAGCAGTTACGGGACCGGGACAGCAACTGAAGCTTTCTTT
>TRBV9|TRBJ2-1|few|-
CASSVGGRGYNEQFF
TGTGCCAGCAGCGTAGGGGGGCGCGGTTACAATGAGCAGTTCTTC
>TRBV18|TRBJ1-1|-|TRBD1
CASSRQHTGGVGTNTEAFF
TGTGCCAGCTCCCGGCAACATACAGGGGGGGTAGGGACGAACACTGAAGCTTTCTTT
>TRBV9|TRBJ2-7|-|TRBD2
CASSLNSGTSYEQYF
TGTGCCAGCAGCTTGAACAGCGGGACTTCCTACGAGCAGTACTTC
>TRBV30|TRBJ2-1|many|-
CAWSVGLTSSYNEQFF
TGTGCCTGGAGTGTAGGGCTAACGAGCTCCTACAATGAGCAGTTCTTC
>TRBV10-3|TRBJ2-3|-|TRBD2
CAISEFGSGNTDTQYF
TGTGCCATCAGTGAGTTTGGTAGCGGGAACACAGATACGCAGTATTTT
>TRBV7-2|TRBJ2-7|many|-
CASSYGGDLYEQYF
TGTGCCAGCAGCTACGGTGGGGATTTGTACGAGCAGTACTTC
>TRBV12-3/TRBV12-4|TRBJ1-1|many|-
CASSIGQLNTEAFF
TGTGCCAGCAGTATTGGACAGCTGAACACTGAAGCTTTCTTT
>TRBV18|TRBJ2-1|-|-
CASSPAGTYYNEQFF
TGTGCCAGCTCACCTGCAGGGACATACTACAATGAGCAGTTCTTC
>TRBV5-1|TRBJ2-7|-|TRBD2
CASSLFRTSGDEQYF
TGCGCCAGCAGCTTGTTTCGGACTAGCGGGGACGAGCAGTACTTC
>TRBV13|TRBJ2-1|many|TRBD2
CASSPPLTSGTYNEQFF
TGTGCCAGCAGCCCCCCCCTCACTAGCGGTACCTACAATGAGCAGTTCTTC
>TRBV12-3/TRBV12-4|TRBJ1-1|many|-
CASNWGPEAFF
TGTGCCAGCAACTGGGGGCCTGAAGCTTTCTTT
>TRBV11-2|TRBJ2-7|many|TRBD1
CASSAVTGGTEQYF
TGTGCCAGCAGCGCTGTGACAGGGGGCACCGAGCAGTACTTC
>TRBV30|TRBJ2-1|many|TRBD2
CAWSRRSGRGEQFF
TGTGCCTGGAGTCGGCGTAGCGGGAGGGGTGAGCAGTTCTTC
>TRBV9|TRBJ2-1|few|-
CASSVASQGISYNEQFF
TGTGCCAGCAGCGTAGCTTCCCAGGGAATCTCCTACAATGAGCAGTTCTTC
>TRBV20-1|TRBJ2-1|few|TRBD2
CSASPTSGRRNEQFF
TGCAGTGCTAGCCCTACTAGCGGGAGGCGCAATGAGCAGTTCTTC
>TRBV6-5|TRBJ2-2|many|-
CASSFHQAALNTGELFF
TGTGCCAGCAGTTTCCACCAGGCGGCTCTGAACACCGGGGAGCTGTTTTTT
>TRBV12-3/TRBV12-4|TRBJ1-2|many|-
CASNSRGATYGYTF
TGTGCCAGCAACTCTCGAGGAGCCACCTATGGCTACACCTTC
>TRBV15|TRBJ2-7|-|-
CATSSDSYEQYF
TGTGCCACCAGCAGCGATTCCTACGAGCAGTACTTC
>TRBV7-9|TRBJ2-3|many|TRBD2
CASSSRLAPDTQYF
TGTGCCAGCAGCTCACGACTAGCGCCAGATACGCAGTATTTT
>TRBV7-9|TRBJ2-7|many|TRBD1
CASSSTGGAYEQYF
TGTGCCAGCAGTTCCACAGGGGGCGCGTACGAGCAGTACTTC
>TRBV6-2/TRBV6-3|TRBJ2-5|many|-
CASGPETQYF
TGTGCCAGCGGACCCGAGACCCAGTACTTC
>TRBV7-9|TRBJ2-1|many|-
CASSLEGGMTVGEQFF
TGTGCCAGCAGCTTAGAGGGCGGGATGACCGTAGGTGAGCAGTTCTTC
>TRBV28|TRBJ1-2|many|-
CASRFHGGSYGYTF
TGTGCCAGCAGATTTCACGGGGGGAGCTATGGCTACACCTTC
>TRBV18|TRBJ1-1|-|-
CASSPPSGRTNTEAFF
TGTGCCAGCTCACCACCTTCCGGCAGGACGAACACTGAAGCTTTCTTT
>TRBV20-1|TRBJ1-1|-|-
CSARAGAMNTEAFF
TGCAGTGCTAGAGCGGGGGCAATGAACACTGAAGCTTTCTTT
>TRBV5-1|TRBJ2-3|many|-
CASSRSPELDTQYF
TGCGCCAGCAGCCGGTCCCCGGAGTTAGATACGCAGTATTTT
>TRBV3-1|TRBJ2-5|-|-
CASSSQFQETQYF
TGTGCCAGCAGCTCTCAGTTCCAAGAGACCCAGTACTTC
>TRBV2|TRBJ2-6|-|-
CASSIAGAGANVLTF
TGTGCCAGCAGTATAGCAGGGGCTGGGGCCAACGTCCTGACTTTC
>TRBV30|TRBJ1-4|many|-
CAWSVTGRALFF
TGTGCCTGGAGTGTAACCGGCAGGGCTCTGTTTTTT
>TRBV9|TRBJ2-5|-|TRBD2
CASSAGTSGKETQYF
TGTGCCAGCAGCGCTGGGACTAGCGGGAAGGAGACCCAGTACTTC
>TRBV28|TRBJ1-3|many|-
CASSFGDASSGNTIYF
TGTGCCAGCAGTTTCGGTGACGCTTCCTCTGGAAACACCATATATTTT
>TRBV11-2|TRBJ2-5|-|-
CASSDRYVGNEQPF
TGTGCCAGCAGCGACAGGTATGTGGGCAATGAGCAGCCCTTC
>TRBV5-1|TRBJ1-5|many|-
CASSLVGVQPQHF
TGTGCCAGCAGCTTAGTCGGGGTTCAGCCCCAGCATTTT